The 30 T cell receptor beta chains below were found in one sample sequenced in a study of T cell responses to AZD1222 COVID-19 vaccine. Measured with immunoSEQ multiplex PCR; TCRdb has only the in-frame clones, and not every one. The data contain about 120,000 clones, around 90% of them singletons. Source: peripheral blood, taken on day 0 of AZD1222 vaccination. These receptors came from an adult in good health.

This rearrangement joins TRBV19 to TRBJ1-5; tentative D call: TRBD1 (6 bases). Per the germline V gene, CDR1 is LNHDA and CDR2 is SQIVND (reference sequence). This CDR3 has 15 amino acids. Trimming stripped 4 bases from V and 4 bases from J, with 14 bases between. CDR3 in DNA: TGTGCCAGTAGTACTGGGGGGGGGCGTAATCAGCCCCAGCATTTT. Its translation: CASSTGGGRNQPQHF.

The chain links TRBV7-3 to TRBJ2-3; D uncertain. This CDR3 contains 15 residues. Germline CDR1 is SGHTA and CDR2 is FQGTGA. V was shortened by 6 bases and J by 6 bases, with 19 bases between the two germline ends. The CDR3 DNA reads as TGTGCCAGCAGGAAATCGGACGGTCGCCGGGATACGCAGTATTTT. Its translation: CASRKSDGRRDTQYF.

The chain recombines TRBV5-4 with TRBJ2-5; possible D gene TRBD1, 6 bases. V was clipped by 0 bases and J by 7 bases, with 13 bases between them. Germline V gene sequence: CDR1 SGHNT, CDR2 YYREEE (reference sequence). CDR3 length: 14 residues. DNA for the CDR3: TGTGCCAGCAGCTTGGGACAGGAGCTGGGGACCCAGTACTTC. Encoded protein: CASSLGQELGTQYF.

This clone showed up many times. The chain carries TRBV2 and TRBJ2-7; 8 bases agree with TRBD1. In germline, CDR1 is SNHLY, CDR2 FYNNEI. Losses at the gene ends were 5 bases for V and 0 bases for J; bases not matched to a gene: 3. The CDR3 runs 14 residues. CDR3 residues: CASSRQGPSYEQYF. The CDR3 nucleotides read TGTGCCAGCAGTCGACAGGGGCCCTCCTACGAGCAGTACTTC.

The rearrangement links TRBV15 to TRBJ1-5; D ambiguous. The V and J ends lost 7 bases and 6 bases respectively, with 19 bases between them. CDR3 length: 15 amino acids. CDR1 and CDR2 (germline): LNHNV, YYDKDF (reference sequence). DNA for the CDR3: TGTGCCACCACCTTTGCGGACCGGAGAGGTCAGCCCCAGCATTTT. Amino acids: CATTFADRRGQPQHF.

The V and J genes are TRBV9 and TRBJ1-4; D remains ambiguous. CDR1 SGDLS and CDR2 YYNGEE come from the germline V gene. This CDR3 comprises 15 residues. V lost 9 bases and J 0 bases, leaving 15 bases between the germline ends. CDR3 in amino acids: CATQVPAATNEKLFF. The CDR3 DNA sequence: TGTGCCACCCAGGTTCCAGCCGCAACTAATGAAAAACTGTTTTTT. Full variable domain (rest looked up from reference TRBV9 and TRBJ1-4): DSGVTQTPKHLITATGQRVTLRCSPRSGDLSVYWYQQSLDQGLQFLIQYYNGEERAKGNILERFSAQQFPDLHSELNLSSLELGDSALYFCATQVPAATNEKLFFGSGTQLSVL.

This clone was picked up a small number of times. The chain links TRBV9 to TRBJ1-2, with D unclear. CDR1 SGDLS and CDR2 YYNGEE come from the germline V gene. The ends were cut back, 0 bases at V and 2 bases at J, with 8 bases in the middle. The CDR3 is made up of 14 amino acids. The CDR3 reads CASSVGVGNYGYTF. The CDR3 DNA reads TGTGCCAGCAGCGTAGGTGTAGGGAACTATGGCTACACCTTC.

The chain is built from TRBV21-1 and TRBJ2-7; the D call in the table, TRBD2, was not verified against the DNA. TRBV21-1 has pseudogene status. CDR3 size: 18 residues. CDR3 amino acids: CASSPWEGLAGSTYEQYF. In DNA form, the CDR3 reads TGTGCCAGCAGCCCGTGGGAAGGACTAGCGGGGTCTACCTACGAGCAGTACTTC.

This clone was seen a single time. The gene calls are TRBV9 and TRBJ2-1, with no clear D. V was trimmed by 4 bases and J by 3 bases, leaving 14 bases between them. Looked up from germline, CDR1 is SGDLS and CDR2 is YYNGEE. The CDR3 consists of 15 residues. CDR3 in DNA: TGTGCCAGCAGCCCCCCCGCGGCTAACTACAATGAGCAGTTCTTC. Its translation is CASSPPAANYNEQFF.

The V gene is TRBV6-5, the J gene TRBJ2-7; the D is unclear. The germline CDR1 and CDR2 sequences are MNHEY and SVGAGI. Trimming removed 6 bases from V and 1 base from J, with 10 bases in between. This CDR3 region has 13 residues. DNA for the CDR3: TGTGCCAGCAGCCCCCTTAGATCCTACGAGCAGTACTTC. Protein sequence: CASSPLRSYEQYF.

The rearrangement uses TRBV9 and TRBJ1-2; no firm D call. CDR3 size: 14 residues. The germline V and J ends were trimmed by 0 bases and 2 bases, with 8 bases remaining between them. Germline values: CDR1 SGDLS, CDR2 YYNGEE. The CDR3 nucleotides read TGTGCCAGCAGCGTAGGCAATGGAAACTATGGCTACACCTTC. Protein sequence: CASSVGNGNYGYTF.

This clone was seen a single time. This chain connects TRBV3-1 (or the pseudogene TRBV3-2) to TRBJ2-7, with 9 nucleotides matching TRBD2. This CDR3 has 18 residues. CDR1 is LGHDT, CDR2 YNNKEL, per germline (reference sequence). Trimming at V came to 2 bases and at J to 3 bases, leaving 14 bases not matched to a gene. The chain's CDR3 is CASSQPGGRASALYEQYF. The DNA for the CDR3 is TGTGCCAGCAGCCAACCTGGCGGGAGGGCCTCCGCTCTCTACGAGCAGTACTTC.

The table lists this clone with a count of one. Sequence at one end of the junction differs from germline and may be a read error. V and J are TRBV4-1 and TRBJ1-1; D gene ambiguous. This CDR3 has 14 residues. CDR1 is MGHRA, CDR2 YSYEKL, per germline. CDR3 bases: TGCGCCAGCAGCCAAGATGTTGTGAATACTGAAGCTTTCTTT. Protein: CASSQDVVNTEAFF.

The rearrangement uses TRBV3-1 (or the pseudogene TRBV3-2) and TRBJ1-3; TRBD1 is a possible D gene (6 bases). CDR3 length: 16 amino acids. Germline V gene lookup returns CDR1 LGHDT and CDR2 YNNKEL (reference sequence). V was pared by 3 bases and J by 0 bases, with 12 bases between. Here the CDR3 DNA reads TGTGCCAGCAGCCATACATCAGGGGCCTCTGGAAACACCATATATTTT. Translated: CASSHTSGASGNTIYF.

The chain employs TRBV27 and TRBJ2-7, with TRBD1 matching 10 bases. V gave up 5 bases and J gave up 12 bases; unmatched junction bases: 10. This CDR3 has 13 amino acids. In germline, CDR1 is MNHEY, CDR2 SMNVEV (reference sequence). The CDR3 spells CASSIRQGALPYF. The CDR3, as DNA: TGTGCCAGCAGTATCAGACAGGGGGCTTTACCGTACTTC.

This clone has just one count. CDR3 nucleotides: TGTGCCAGCAGTGAAGCCCCGGCGGGACAGCTTAGCAATCAGCCCCAGCATTTT. Translation gives CASSEAPAGQLSNQPQHF. The chain is built from TRBV6-1 and TRBJ1-5; 7 bases map to TRBD1. The J segment lost 0 bases and the V segment lost 0 bases, leaving 8 bases of the junction unmatched. CDR3 length: 18 amino acids. From germline, CDR1 is MNHNS and CDR2 SASEGT.

This chain uses TRBV13 with TRBJ1-1; the D gene is possibly TRBD1 (6 bases). CDR3 size: 14 residues. CDR1 and CDR2 (germline): PRHDT, FYEKMQ (reference sequence). V lost 8 bases and J 7 bases, leaving 20 bases between the germline ends. In DNA, the CDR3 is TGTGCCAGCCACCGGATGGGGGCGATTGTTGAAGCTTTCTTT. Protein sequence: CASHRMGAIVEAFF.

The chain uses TRBV5-1 and TRBJ2-1; TRBD2 agrees at 14 bases. Germline loops: CDR1 SGHRS, CDR2 YFSETQ. J was trimmed by 8 bases and V by 4 bases; bases with no gene match: 8. This CDR3 has 16 residues. The CDR3 DNA reads as TGCGCCAGCAGCCGAGCGGGACTAGCGGGAGAGGATGAGCAGTTCTTC. This translates into CASSRAGLAGEDEQFF.

V and J are TRBV30 and TRBJ1-2, with TRBD1 matching over 8 bases. The CDR3 totals 15 residues. Germline CDR1 reads GTSNPN; CDR2 reads SVGIG (reference sequence). The V segment lost 0 bases and the J segment 4 bases; nucleotides outside the gene matches: 7. In DNA, the CDR3 is TGTGCCTGGAGTGTAAACAGGGGGTGGGGCTATGGCTACACCTTC. This translates into CAWSVNRGWGYGYTF. Drawing the rest from reference TRBV30 and TRBJ1-2, the complete variable domain is SQTIHQWPATLVQPVGSPLSLECTVEGTSNPNLYWYRQAAGRGLQLLFYSVGIGQISSEVPQNLSASRPQDRQFILSSKKLLLSDSGFYLCAWSVNRGWGYGYTFGSGTRLTVV.

The chain joins TRBV21-1 to TRBJ2-7; TRBD2 is the table's D call, not checked against the DNA. TRBV21-1 is recorded as a pseudogene. The CDR3 runs to 18 residues. The CDR3 reads CASSKFSSGTFDAYEQYF. In DNA form, the CDR3 reads TGTGCCAGCAGCAAATTTTCTAGCGGGACGTTTGATGCCTACGAGCAGTACTTC.

The V gene is TRBV29-1, the J gene TRBJ1-1, with 7 nucleotides matching TRBD1. Germline-derived CDR1 and CDR2 are SQVTM and ANQGSEA. This CDR3 region has 13 residues. V was clipped by 7 bases and J by 0 bases; unmatched bases: 5. The CDR3 sequence is CSAAGQLNTEAFF. The CDR3 coding sequence is TGCAGCGCCGCGGGACAGCTGAACACTGAAGCTTTCTTT.

Only one count was recorded for this clone. The J gene is TRBJ2-1, the V gene TRBV6-5, with 7 nucleotides matching TRBD1. Germline-derived CDR1 and CDR2 are MNHEY and SVGAGI. The CDR3 loop spans 15 amino acids. J lost 4 bases, V lost 10 bases, and 13 bases had no gene match. CDR3 coding DNA: TGTGCCACCGGTCCACCCGACAGGGCTTACAATGAGCAGTTCTTC. Amino acids: CATGPPDRAYNEQFF.

This rearrangement joins TRBV7-8 to TRBJ1-5; unclear D gene. The CDR3 loop spans 13 amino acids. Trimming took 6 bases from V and 3 from J, leaving 9 bases between them. Germline V gene lookup returns CDR1 SGHVS and CDR2 FQNEAQ. CDR3: CASSKADNQPQHF. CDR3 nucleotide sequence: TGTGCCAGCAGTAAGGCAGACAATCAGCCCCAGCATTTT.

The rearrangement joins TRBV28 to TRBJ2-1, with a tentative D call TRBD2 (6 bases). V shed 5 bases and J shed 15 bases, with 23 bases lying between them. CDR3 size: 14 residues. CDR1 is MDHEN, CDR2 SYDVKM, per germline. CDR3 coding DNA: TGTGCCAGCAGTAACCTCCAATCTAGCGTTGGGGGGTTCTTC. Translating gives CASSNLQSSVGGFF.

The chain recombines TRBV25-1 with TRBJ2-1, with D possibly TRBD2 on 6 matching bases. The germline CDR1 and CDR2 sequences are MGHDK and SYGVNS. This CDR3 region has 12 residues. V was pared by 5 bases and J by 8 bases, with 10 bases between. The CDR3 DNA reads TGTGCCAGCAGTAACCGGGACTATGAGCAGTTCTTC. Encoded protein: CASSNRDYEQFF.

This chain joins TRBV6-5 and TRBJ1-2; D is possibly TRBD1 (5 bases). CDR1 is MNHEY, CDR2 SVGAGI, per germline. This CDR3 is built from 16 residues. V dropped 0 bases and J dropped 0 bases, with 11 bases sitting between them. The DNA of the CDR3 is TGTGCCAGCAGTTACTCGGGGCAGATCGCTAACTATGGCTACACCTTC. It specifies CASSYSGQIANYGYTF.

The chain links TRBV3-1 (or the pseudogene TRBV3-2) to TRBJ1-1; D remains unclear. The ends were cut back, 4 bases at V and 1 base at J, with 13 bases in the middle. CDR1 and CDR2 (germline): LGHDT, YNNKEL (reference sequence). CDR3 length equals 15 residues. The chain's CDR3 is CASSPRVTSNTEAFF. The CDR3 nucleotides read TGTGCCAGCAGCCCCCGGGTCACTTCGAACACTGAAGCTTTCTTT.

This chain uses TRBV7-9 with TRBJ2-7; no definite D call. CDR3 length: 13 residues. V was trimmed by 3 bases and J by 5 bases, leaving 11 bases between them. Germline CDR1 reads SEHNR; CDR2 reads FQNEAQ (reference sequence). The CDR3 DNA sequence: TGTGCCAGCAGCTTGGGGATAGAGGACGAGCAGTACTTC. Translating gives CASSLGIEDEQYF.

This chain uses TRBV4-2 with TRBJ1-3, with D perhaps TRBD1 (6 bases). Per germline, CDR1 LGHNA and CDR2 YNFKEQ. The CDR3 runs 16 residues. The germline V and J ends were trimmed by 0 bases and 8 bases, with 17 bases remaining between them. In DNA, the CDR3 is TGTGCCAGCAGCCAAGATCAGGGGTCCCTGGGAGACACCATATATTTT. As protein: CASSQDQGSLGDTIYF.

The V gene is TRBV7-9, the J gene TRBJ1-4, with 7 bases lining up with TRBD1. The V and J ends lost 5 bases and 4 bases, in that order; junction bases with no gene match: 7. The CDR3 runs 15 residues. CDR1 and CDR2 (germline): SEHNR, FQNEAQ (reference sequence). This CDR3 is CASSAPGQINEKLFF. The CDR3 region has the DNA TGTGCCAGCAGCGCGCCGGGACAGATTAATGAAAAACTGTTTTTT.